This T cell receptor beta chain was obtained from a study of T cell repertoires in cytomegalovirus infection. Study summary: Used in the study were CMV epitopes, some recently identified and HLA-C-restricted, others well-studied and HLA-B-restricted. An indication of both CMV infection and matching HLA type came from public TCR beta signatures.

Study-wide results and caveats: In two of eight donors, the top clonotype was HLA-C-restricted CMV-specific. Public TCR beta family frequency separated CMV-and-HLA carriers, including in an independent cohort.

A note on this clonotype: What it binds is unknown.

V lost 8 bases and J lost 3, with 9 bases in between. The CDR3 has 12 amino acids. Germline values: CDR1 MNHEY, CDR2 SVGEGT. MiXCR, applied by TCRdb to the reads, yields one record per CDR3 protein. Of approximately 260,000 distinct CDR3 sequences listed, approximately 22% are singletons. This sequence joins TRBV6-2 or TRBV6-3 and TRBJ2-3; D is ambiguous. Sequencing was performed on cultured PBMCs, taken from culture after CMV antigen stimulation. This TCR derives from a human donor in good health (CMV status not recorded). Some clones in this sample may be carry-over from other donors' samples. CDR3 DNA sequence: TGTGCCAGCGCAAACCCGACAGATACGCAGTATTTT. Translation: CASANPTDTQYF.